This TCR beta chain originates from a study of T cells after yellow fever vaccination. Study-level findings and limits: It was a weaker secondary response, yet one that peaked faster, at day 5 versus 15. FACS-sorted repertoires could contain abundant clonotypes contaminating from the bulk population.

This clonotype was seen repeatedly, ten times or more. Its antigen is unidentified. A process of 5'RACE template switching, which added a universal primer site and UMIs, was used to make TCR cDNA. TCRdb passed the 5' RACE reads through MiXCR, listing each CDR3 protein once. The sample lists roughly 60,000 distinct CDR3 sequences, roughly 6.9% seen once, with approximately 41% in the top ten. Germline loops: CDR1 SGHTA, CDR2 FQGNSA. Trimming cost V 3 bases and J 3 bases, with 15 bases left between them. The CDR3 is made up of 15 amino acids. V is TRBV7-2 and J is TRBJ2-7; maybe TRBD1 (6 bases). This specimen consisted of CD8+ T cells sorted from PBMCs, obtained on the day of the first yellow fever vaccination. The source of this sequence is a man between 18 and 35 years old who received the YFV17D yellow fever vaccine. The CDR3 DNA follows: TGTGCCAGCAGCTTGGCGGTTACAGGGATCTACGAGCAGTACTTC. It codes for CASSLAVTGIYEQYF.